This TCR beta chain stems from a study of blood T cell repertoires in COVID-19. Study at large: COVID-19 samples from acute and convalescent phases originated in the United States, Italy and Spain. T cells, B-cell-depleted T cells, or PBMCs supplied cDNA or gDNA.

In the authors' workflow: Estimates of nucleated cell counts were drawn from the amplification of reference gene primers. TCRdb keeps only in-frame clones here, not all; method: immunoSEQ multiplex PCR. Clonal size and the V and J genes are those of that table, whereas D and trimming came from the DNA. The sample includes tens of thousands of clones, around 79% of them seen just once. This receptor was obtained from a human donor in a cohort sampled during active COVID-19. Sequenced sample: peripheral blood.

The DNA of the CDR3 is TGTGCCAGCAGCTGGACAGGGGGCACTGAAGCTTTCTTT. It encodes CASSWTGGTEAFF. This rearrangement joins TRBV6-5 to TRBJ1-1; 10 bases agree with TRBD1. With V trimmed by 6 bases and J by 4 bases, 2 bases remained unmatched. CDR1 and CDR2 (germline): MNHEY, SVGAGI. CDR3 length: 13 amino acids.